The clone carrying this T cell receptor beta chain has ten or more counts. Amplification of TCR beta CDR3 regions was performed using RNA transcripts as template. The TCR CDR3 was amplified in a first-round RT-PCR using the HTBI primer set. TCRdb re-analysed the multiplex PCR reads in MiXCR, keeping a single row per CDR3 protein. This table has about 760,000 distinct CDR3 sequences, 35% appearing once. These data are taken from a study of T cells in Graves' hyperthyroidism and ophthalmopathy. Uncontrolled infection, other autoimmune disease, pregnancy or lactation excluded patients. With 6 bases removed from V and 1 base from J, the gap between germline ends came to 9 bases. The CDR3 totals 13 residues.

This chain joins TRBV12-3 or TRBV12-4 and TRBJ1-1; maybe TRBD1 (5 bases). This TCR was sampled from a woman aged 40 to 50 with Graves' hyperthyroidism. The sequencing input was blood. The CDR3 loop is CASSSDRNTEAFF. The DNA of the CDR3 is TGTGCCAGCAGCTCCGACAGGAACACTGAAGCTTTCTTT.